Detailed here is one T cell receptor (beta chain). No antigen is known for it. Per-nucleotide qualities are absent, and no much larger clonotype sits a single base away. For sequencing of the TCRbeta CDR3 region, genomic DNA was extracted from the sorted cells. The immunoSEQ Assay was used for sequencing of TCRbeta CDR3 regions. The table comes from immuneACCESS by way of TCRdb, which keeps in-frame sequences with V and J called. Part of the clones is missing from these tables; in studies checked, under half for an unresolved V gene and the rest for unknown reasons. The table for this sample lists some 66,000 clones; 82% of them were counted only once. About 5% of the sample is in the top ten clones. The sample comes from a study of OX40 agonist ivuxolimab in advanced cancers. Study-level background: Ivuxolimab was a fully human IgG2 agonistic monoclonal antibody targeting the costimulatory receptor OX40 (CD134). The paper reports the monotherapy dose-escalation portion (N = 52 patients) of the phase I ivuxolimab trial. Intravenous ivuxolimab was administered to patients every 2 weeks at six dose levels: 0.01, 0.1, 0.3, 1.5, 3 and 10 mg/kg. Among the 50 to 55 dose-escalation patients, around 19 had hepatocellular carcinoma, 15 or so melanoma, 9 renal cell carcinoma and 9 head and neck cancer. The purpose of peripheral TCRbeta sequencing was to test whether ivuxolimab changed TCR sequence diversity and led to clonal T-cell expansion. A male proportion of almost 85% and a mean age of approximately 62 years, ranging from roughly 23 to 80, were recorded for the dose-escalation cohort. Partial responses occurred in three dose-escalation patients: two with cutaneous melanoma and one with hepatocellular carcinoma. Patients were allowed to have had prior anti-PD-1, anti-PD-L1 or anti-CTLA-4 therapy, and approximately 40% of the dose-escalation patients had been treated with checkpoint inhibitors. Here is what the overall study found, with its caveats: Antigen specificity was not determined for the clonally expanded peripheral T cells. After ivuxolimab, more expanded clones were found on average in CD8+ T cells than in CD4+ T cells. In the 0.1-3.0 mg/kg groups, partial responders were among the patients with the lowest normalized peripheral clonal expansion, particularly in CD8+ T cells. Low levels of normalized T-cell clonal expansion were also seen in some patients who did not respond. Clonal expansion of both CD4+ and CD8+ blood T cells was observed from baseline to week 6 at doses 0.1 to 3.0 mg/kg.

V loses 5 bases, J loses 10 bases, and the germline ends lie 12 bases apart. Taken from cysteine to phenylalanine, the CDR3 has 12 residues. Left in the record is the CDR3 DNA by itself, 36 bases read in frame from the first base. CDR1 is given as SGHTA and CDR2 as FQGNSA, both from the germline V gene. The trial excluded patients who had a history of autoimmune disease or were on systemic immunosuppression. Peripheral blood for TCR sequencing was drawn from every dose cohort at baseline, at cycle 4 day 1 and at cycle 7 day 1. Samples came from an open-label, multicenter, first-in-human phase I dose-escalation trial of ivuxolimab. Adults with locally advanced or metastatic head and neck squamous cell, hepatocellular, melanoma or renal cell carcinoma were enrolled in the trial. Before TCR sequencing, CD4+ and CD8+ T cells were separately sorted from peripheral blood.

This receptor was taken from an adult with an advanced solid tumor such as melanoma, head and neck, liver or kidney cancer. The V gene is TRBV7-2 and the J gene is TRBJ2-1; possibly the D gene is TRBD1, per 6 matching bases. The specimen comprised CD4+ or CD8+ T cells sorted from blood, sampled in a trial of the OX40 agonist ivuxolimab. The CDR3: CASSGAGTEQFF. The sequenced DNA: TGTGCCAGCAGCGGAGCCGGGACAGAGCAGTTCTTC.